The present T cell receptor (beta chain) was sequenced within a study of identical twins. V lost 4 bases and J lost 14; bases outside the gene matches: 17. Germline CDR1 MDHEN, CDR2 SYDVKM. The CDR3 contains 17 residues. In TCRdb, the 5' RACE reads were re-called with MiXCR into one record per CDR3 protein. The table shows 500,000 to 600,000 distinct CDR3 sequences, with roughly 21% occurring only once. The sample also formed part of further work on T cells expressing NK-cell markers.

Material for sequencing was CD4+ T cells sorted from blood. V gene TRBV28 combines with J gene TRBJ2-1; 13 bases line up with TRBD2. The receptor was derived from a woman younger than 35 in good health. CDR3 sequence reads: CASSYGDGLAGVKREFF. The CDR3 coding sequence is TGTGCCAGCAGTTACGGGGATGGACTAGCGGGAGTAAAAAGGGAGTTCTTC. The full variable domain, completed using reference TRBV28 and TRBJ2-1, is DVKVTQSSRYLVKRTGEKVFLECVQDMDHENMFWYRQDPGLGLRLIYFSYDVKMKEKGDIPEGYSVSREKKERFSLILESASTNQTSMYLCASSYGDGLAGVKREFFGPGTRLTVL.